The 20 T cell receptor beta chains in this list originate from one sample, sequenced in a study of blood T cells in healthy people across ages. Primers used in a second PCR of about 6 to 11 cycles were a sample-barcoded 5' primer and a J-beta primer mix. TCRdb analysed the 5' RACE reads with MiXCR anew, one entry per CDR3 protein. The sample contains roughly 680,000 distinct CDR3 sequences, approximately 49% of which appear only once. Sequenced: blood. These receptors came from a woman in her sixties or seventies in good health.

This clonotype occurred a few times. The chain combines TRBV7-3 with TRBJ2-2; tentative D call: TRBD2 (6 bases). The CDR3 is 13 residues long. The V end was cut by 7 bases, the J end by 2 bases, with 8 bases between. The germline V gene has CDR1 SGHTA and CDR2 FQGTGA. The CDR3 reads CASTGENTGELFF. The CDR3 nucleotides read TGTGCCAGCACGGGAGAAAACACCGGGGAGCTGTTTTTT.

CDR3 coding DNA: TGTGCCAGCACCCAGGGGGCTGGTAGCAATCAGCCCCAGCATTTT. Encoded protein: CASTQGAGSNQPQHF. This rearrangement joins TRBV12-3 or TRBV12-4 to TRBJ1-5; 8 positions agree with TRBD1. Unmatched junction bases numbered 5, after V lost 7 bases and J lost 0 bases. CDR3 length: 15 residues.

The rearrangement joins TRBV28 to TRBJ1-2; D is ambiguous. This CDR3 spans 15 amino acids. Germline V gene lookup returns CDR1 MDHEN and CDR2 SYDVKM. Trimming pared 4 bases from V and 4 bases from J, leaving 16 bases between. The CDR3 here is CASSSHRPGVYGYTF. The CDR3 region has the DNA TGTGCCAGCAGTTCTCATCGGCCGGGCGTCTATGGCTACACCTTC.

The chain carries TRBV5-1 and TRBJ2-7; D is uncertain. The CDR3 is 13 amino acids. Trimming shortened V by 5 bases and J by 3 bases, and 12 bases separated the two germline ends. Germline V gene lookup returns CDR1 SGHRS and CDR2 YFSETQ. CDR3 amino acids: CASSQSPLYEQYF. DNA of the CDR3: TGCGCCAGCAGTCAGTCCCCACTCTACGAGCAGTACTTC.

V is TRBV7-2 and J is TRBJ1-3; a possible D gene is TRBD1 (5 bases). The length of the CDR3 is 14 residues. Trimming removed 6 bases from V and 0 bases from J, with 9 bases in between. Looked up from germline, CDR1 is SGHTA and CDR2 is FQGNSA. The CDR3 bases are TGTGCCAGCAGAATTCAGGGCTCTGGAAACACCATATATTTT. Amino acids: CASRIQGSGNTIYF.

V and J are TRBV12-3 or TRBV12-4 and TRBJ2-2; D is perhaps TRBD2 (5 bases). This CDR3 spans 15 amino acids. Trimming removed 5 bases at V and 6 bases at J, with 16 bases between. This CDR3 is CASSLGPGGPGELFF. CDR3 DNA: TGTGCCAGCAGTCTCGGCCCCGGAGGTCCCGGGGAGCTGTTTTTT.

The chain links TRBV4-2 to TRBJ2-1; no definite D call. Trimming cost V 1 base and J 8 bases, with 18 bases left between them. This CDR3 has 16 residues. Germline V lookup: CDR1 LGHNA, CDR2 YNFKEQ. The DNA for the CDR3 is TGTGCCAGCAGCCAAGCACCATCCATGGCAGCCGATGAGCAGTTCTTC. Translated: CASSQAPSMAADEQFF.

The genes are TRBV7-2 and TRBJ2-7, with D maybe TRBD2 (6 bases). V lost 5 bases and J 0 bases, leaving 26 bases between the germline ends. The CDR3 consists of 19 residues. Germline CDR1 and CDR2: SGHTA and FQGNSA. In DNA form, the CDR3 reads TGTGCCAGCAGCACCCGTGGCGGGATATACCAGCGGGCCTCCTACGAGCAGTACTTC. As protein: CASSTRGGIYQRASYEQYF.

The chain combines TRBV7-2 with TRBJ2-5; no definite D call. This CDR3 has 12 amino acids. V lost 3 bases and J 5 bases, leaving 7 bases between the germline ends. The V gene's germline CDR1 is SGHTA and CDR2 FQGNSA. CDR3 residues: CASSFLAETQYF. The CDR3 DNA reads TGTGCCAGCAGCTTCTTAGCTGAGACCCAGTACTTC. The whole variable domain, filled in from reference TRBV7-2 and TRBJ2-5, reads GAGVSQSPSNKVTEKGKDVELRCDPISGHTALYWYRQSLGQGLEFLIYFQGNSAPDKSGLPSDRFSAERTGGSVSTLTIQRTQQEDSAVYLCASSFLAETQYFGPGTRLLVL.

The chain combines TRBV29-1 with TRBJ1-2, with D possibly matching TRBD1 (5 bases). Trimming left V 8 bases short and J 8 bases short, with 15 bases between. Germline CDR1 reads SQVTM; CDR2 reads ANQGSEA. CDR3 length: 11 amino acids. CDR3 protein: CSSYDGDGYTF. The CDR3 nucleotides are TGCAGCTCCTATGATGGGGACGGCTACACCTTC.

In its sample, this clonotype was seen once. The chain couples TRBV11-2 to TRBJ2-1; no definite D call. Trimming shortened V by 5 bases and J by 0 bases, and 11 bases separated the two germline ends. Looked up from germline, CDR1 is SGHAT and CDR2 is FQNNGV. This CDR3 is built from 15 residues. Here the CDR3 reads CASSPSHSSYNEQFF. As DNA, the CDR3 is TGTGCCAGCAGCCCCTCCCATTCCTCCTACAATGAGCAGTTCTTC.

The chain has TRBV6-1 and TRBJ1-4; a weak D match, TRBD1 (6 bases). The CDR3 contains 17 residues. The germline CDR1 and CDR2 sequences are MNHNS and SASEGT. V was trimmed by 4 bases and J by 4 bases, leaving 19 bases between them. Written as DNA, the CDR3 is TGTGCCAGCAGTGGATCCAGCAGGGGATCGGGTAATGAAAAACTGTTTTTT. Protein sequence: CASSGSSRGSGNEKLFF.

This clonotype was detected a few times. The chain links TRBV28 to TRBJ2-5, with 8 bases matching TRBD2. This CDR3 has 15 amino acids. Per the germline V gene, CDR1 is MDHEN and CDR2 is SYDVKM. The V segment lost 4 bases and the J segment 4 bases; nucleotides outside the gene matches: 8. CDR3 in DNA: TGTGCCAGCAGTTATGGTCTAGCGGGTACAGAGACCCAGTACTTC. The encoded protein is CASSYGLAGTETQYF.

The chain joins TRBV6-1 to TRBJ2-7, with 8 bases lining up with TRBD1. The junction had 7 bases not matched to a gene; V was cut back by 7 bases and J by 2 bases. CDR1 is MNHNS, CDR2 SASEGT, per germline. This CDR3 comprises 14 residues. CDR3 region: CASTPDRGTYEQYF. The CDR3 coding sequence is TGTGCCAGCACCCCAGACAGGGGCACCTACGAGCAGTACTTC.

The chain joins TRBV28 to TRBJ2-4, with 11 bases identical to TRBD2. The J call may be faulty, since TRBJ2-5 better matches the DNA end. This CDR3 has 16 residues. In germline, CDR1 is MDHEN, CDR2 SYDVKM. The DNA of the CDR3 is TGTGCCAGCAGTCCCAACCATAGCGGGAGGGGAGAGACCCAGTACTTC. This translates into CASSPNHSGRGETQYF.

The gene calls are TRBV5-1 and TRBJ2-1, with D tentatively TRBD1 (7 bases). Looked up from germline, CDR1 is SGHRS and CDR2 is YFSETQ. CDR3 length: 15 amino acids. Trimming cost V 4 bases and J 5 bases, with 16 bases left between them. CDR3 coding DNA: TGCGCCAGCAGCAACCAGGGGGGTCCGAACAATGAGCAGTTCTTC. Translated, it gives CASSNQGGPNNEQFF.

The chain recombines TRBV11-3 with TRBJ2-1; tentatively, D is TRBD1 or TRBD2 (7 bases each). The V end was cut by 5 bases, the J end by 8 bases, with 22 bases between. The CDR3 loop spans 16 amino acids. Germline CDR1 reads SGHNT; CDR2 reads YENEEA. This CDR3 reads CASSPDGRGGIDEQFF. CDR3 DNA: TGTGCCAGCAGCCCCGATGGCAGGGGGGGTATCGATGAGCAGTTCTTC.

A remark on this clonotype: It may be a read error: a sequence one base away is much more abundant. V is TRBV12-3 or TRBV12-4 and J is TRBJ2-7; 14 bases match TRBD2. The CDR3 loop spans 19 amino acids. V trimming: 2 bases; J trimming: 3 bases; junction bases outside the gene matches: 12. The CDR3 is CASSLTSGLAGASGYEQYF. The CDR3 coding sequence is TGTGCCAGCAGTTTAACTTCGGGACTAGCGGGAGCATCAGGCTACGAGCAGTACTTC.

V is TRBV20-1 and J is TRBJ2-4; 8 nucleotides agree with TRBD2. Germline CDR1 is DFQATT and CDR2 is SNEGSKA (reference sequence). V shed 5 bases, J shed 13 bases, and the junction held 13 bases outside the gene matches. This CDR3 region has 13 residues. CDR3: CSAGGRRVGEQYF. DNA for the CDR3: TGCAGTGCTGGCGGGAGGCGGGTGGGAGAGCAGTACTTC.

This clonotype appeared a few times. The chain uses TRBV20-1 and TRBJ2-5, with D possibly being TRBD2 (5 bases). The ends were cut back, 7 bases at V and 4 bases at J, with 10 bases in the middle. The CDR3 is 11 residues long. The V gene's germline CDR1 is DFQATT and CDR2 SNEGSKA (reference sequence). CDR3 sequence: CSGGVGETQYF. CDR3 sequence (DNA): TGCAGTGGGGGAGTTGGAGAGACCCAGTACTTC.